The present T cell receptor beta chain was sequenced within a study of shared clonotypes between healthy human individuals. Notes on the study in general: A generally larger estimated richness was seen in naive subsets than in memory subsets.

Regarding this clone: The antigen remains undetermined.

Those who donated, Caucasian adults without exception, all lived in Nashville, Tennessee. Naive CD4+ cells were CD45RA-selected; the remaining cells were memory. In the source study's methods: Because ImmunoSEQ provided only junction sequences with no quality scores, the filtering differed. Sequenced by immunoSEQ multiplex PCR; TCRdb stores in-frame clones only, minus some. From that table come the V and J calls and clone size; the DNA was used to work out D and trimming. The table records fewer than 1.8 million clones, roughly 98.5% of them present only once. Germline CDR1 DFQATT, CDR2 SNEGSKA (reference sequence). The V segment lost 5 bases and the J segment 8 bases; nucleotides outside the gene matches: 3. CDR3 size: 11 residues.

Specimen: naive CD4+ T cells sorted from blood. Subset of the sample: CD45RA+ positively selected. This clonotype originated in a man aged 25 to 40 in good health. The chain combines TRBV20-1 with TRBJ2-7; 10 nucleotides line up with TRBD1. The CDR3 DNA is TGCAGTGCTCAGGACAGGGGGAAGCAGTACTTC. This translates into CSAQDRGKQYF.